Below, 29 T cell receptor beta chains from the same sample are listed, as sequenced in a study of T-cell memory formation after mild COVID-19. TCRdb independently ran MiXCR on the 5' RACE reads; one entry per CDR3 protein. The sample holds about 160,000 distinct CDR3 sequences; about a third are singletons and the top ten take 12%. Sample: PBMCs or a T cell subset sorted from them (not recorded which). The receptor set was obtained from an adult woman who had mild COVID-19 (a few samples of this study predate the infection). Cell type and time point are not known.

The table lists this clonotype with a few counts. The gene calls are TRBV7-9 and TRBJ1-6, with D unresolved. The CDR3 is made up of 15 amino acids. The germline V and J ends were trimmed by 5 bases and 6 bases, with 14 bases remaining between them. In germline, CDR1 is SEHNR, CDR2 FQNEAQ (reference sequence). In DNA form, the CDR3 reads TGTGCCAGCAGCCCCCTTGCCGGGTTTAATTCACCCCTCCACTTT. Translation gives CASSPLAGFNSPLHF.

This clonotype was observed a handful of times. The chain couples TRBV12-3 or TRBV12-4 to TRBJ1-2; 8 bases match TRBD1. V trimming: 6 bases; J trimming: 2 bases; junction bases outside the gene matches: 8. CDR3 size: 15 residues. The CDR3 region is CASSPRTGYNYGYTF. The CDR3 DNA sequence: TGTGCCAGCAGCCCTCGGACAGGGTACAACTATGGCTACACCTTC.

This clonotype came up a few times. The chain couples TRBV29-1 to TRBJ2-7; 8 positions match TRBD2. The CDR3 spans 14 residues. Trimming cost V 6 bases and J 7 bases; bases outside gene matches: 14. The germline V gene has CDR1 SQVTM and CDR2 ANQGSEA. The CDR3 here is CSVSDAGTSWEQYF. CDR3 nucleotides: TGCAGCGTCTCAGACGCCGGGACTAGTTGGGAGCAGTACTTC.

This chain connects TRBV3-1 to TRBJ2-3; D is unresolved. Germline V gene lookup returns CDR1 LGHDT and CDR2 YNNKEL (reference sequence). There are 14 residues in the CDR3. Trimming left V 0 bases short and J 1 base short, with 5 bases between. The CDR3 protein is CASSQDFGTDTQYF. In nucleotides, the CDR3 is TGTGCCAGCAGCCAAGATTTCGGCACAGATACGCAGTATTTT.

CDR3 nucleotide sequence: TGTGCCAGCAGCTCCCGGACTAGCGGCTACGAGCAGTACTTC. Amino acid sequence: CASSSRTSGYEQYF. The chain has TRBV7-6 and TRBJ2-7; the match to TRBD2 covers 10 bases. From germline, CDR1 is SGHVS and CDR2 FNYEAQ. The CDR3 runs 14 residues. Trimming removed 4 bases from V and 3 bases from J; junction bases left unmatched: 3.

This CDR3 is CASSYISSSGANVLTF. CDR3 nucleotide sequence: TGTGCCAGCAGTTACATTTCCAGCTCTGGGGCCAACGTCCTGACTTTC. V is TRBV6-6 and J is TRBJ2-6; D unresolved. CDR1 and CDR2 (germline): MNHNY, SVGAGI (reference sequence). V was trimmed by 2 bases and J by 0 bases, leaving 8 bases between them. The CDR3 consists of 16 residues.

The rearrangement uses TRBV13 and TRBJ2-5, with D perhaps given as TRBD1 or TRBD2 (5 bases each). Deletions cut 8 bases from V and 6 bases from J, with 16 bases between. Germline lookup yields CDR1 PRHDT and CDR2 FYEKMQ (reference sequence). The CDR3 runs 13 residues. This chain's CDR3 is CASSGDVKKTQYF. The CDR3 DNA reads TGTGCCAGCTCCGGGGACGTTAAAAAGACCCAGTACTTC.

The chain joins TRBV5-1 to TRBJ2-3; 9 nucleotides match TRBD1. This CDR3 contains 16 residues. Trimming took 3 bases from V and 3 from J; bases not matched to a gene: 8. Looked up from germline, CDR1 is SGHRS and CDR2 is YFSETQ. The CDR3 reads CASSSSATGGTDTQYF. CDR3 nucleotides: TGCGCCAGCAGCTCGTCCGCGACAGGGGGAACAGATACGCAGTATTTT. The variable domain in full, with the rest retrieved from reference TRBV5-1 and TRBJ2-3, is KAGVTQTPRYLIKTRGQQVTLSCSPISGHRSVSWYQQTPGQGLQFLFEYFSETQRNKGNFPGRFSGRQFSNSRSEMNVSTLELGDSALYLCASSSSATGGTDTQYFGPGTRLTVL.

This chain uses TRBV7-3 with TRBJ2-3, with a weak D call TRBD2 (6 bases). The length of the CDR3 is 12 residues. Trimming cost V 5 bases and J 6 bases, with 9 bases left between them. Germline V gene sequence: CDR1 SGHTA, CDR2 FQGTGA. As DNA, the CDR3 is TGTGCCAGCAGCCCGGGGGACGATACGCAGTATTTT. Amino acid sequence: CASSPGDDTQYF.

In its sample, this clonotype was seen a few times. The V gene is TRBV6-5, the J gene TRBJ2-7; 7 positions match TRBD1. CDR1 and CDR2 from the germline V gene are MNHEY and SVGAGI. This CDR3 is built from 16 residues. The ends lost 6 bases at V and 0 bases at J; junction bases unmatched: 11. This CDR3 reads CASSPSRDRSSYEQYF. The CDR3 DNA reads TGTGCCAGCAGCCCCTCAAGGGACAGAAGCTCCTACGAGCAGTACTTC.

The rearrangement uses TRBV25-1 and TRBJ2-2; unclear D gene. CDR3 length: 12 residues. The V gene lost 3 bases and the J gene lost 8 bases, with 7 bases spanning the gap. Germline loops: CDR1 MGHDK, CDR2 SYGVNS. The CDR3 loop reads CASSEGRGELFF. Here the CDR3 DNA reads TGTGCCAGCAGTGAGGGTCGTGGGGAGCTGTTTTTT.

The CDR3 sequence: CASSASFISGANVLTF. The CDR3, as DNA: TGTGCCAGCAGCGCCAGCTTTATCTCTGGGGCCAACGTCCTGACTTTC. The chain employs TRBV21-1 and TRBJ2-6. TRBV21-1 is shown as a pseudogene. The CDR3 runs 16 residues.

This clonotype was counted a few times. The V gene is TRBV5-1, the J gene TRBJ1-4, with unresolved D. The CDR3 is 14 residues long. Germline CDR1 SGHRS, CDR2 YFSETQ. Trimming took off 2 bases at V and 7 bases at J, with 12 bases between the two ends. DNA for the CDR3: TGCGCCAGCAGCTTTGGGGAACGATCTGAAAAACTGTTTTTT. Translating gives CASSFGERSEKLFF.

The chain is built from TRBV6-4 and TRBJ2-1, with 13 bases lining up with TRBD2. From germline, CDR1 is MRHNA and CDR2 SNTAGT. The CDR3 covers 19 residues. V lost 6 bases, J lost 4 bases, and 15 bases stayed unmatched. The CDR3 nucleotides are TGTGCCAGCAGCCCGACGGGACTAGCGGGAAAGCTAGGGTACAATGAGCAGTTCTTC. Translating it yields CASSPTGLAGKLGYNEQFF.

The gene calls are TRBV5-5 and TRBJ2-2, with 13 bases that match TRBD2. This CDR3 comprises 18 residues. The trim removed 2 bases at V and 6 bases at J, leaving 10 bases unmatched. Germline V gene data show CDR1 as SGHKS and CDR2 as YYEKEE (reference sequence). Written as DNA, the CDR3 is TGTGCCAGCAGCTTCACAACAACTAGCGGGGGGGAATCCGGGGAGCTGTTTTTT. Protein: CASSFTTTSGGESGELFF.

This clonotype has just a few counts. The rearrangement joins TRBV12-3 or TRBV12-4 to TRBJ1-2; D may be TRBD1 (6 bases). Trimming took off 5 bases at V and 6 bases at J, with 31 bases between the two ends. This CDR3 spans 19 amino acids. The CDR3 here is CASSPPIWGARRVSNGYTF. CDR3 nucleotides: TGTGCCAGCAGTCCCCCCATATGGGGGGCTAGAAGGGTATCGAATGGCTACACCTTC.

This chain joins TRBV12-3 or TRBV12-4 and TRBJ2-3; D is uncertain. Trimming took off 1 base at V and 0 bases at J, with 5 bases between the two ends. The CDR3 spans 14 residues. The CDR3 DNA reads TGTGCCAGCAGTTTAGGCGCGAGCACAGATACGCAGTATTTT. Amino acids: CASSLGASTDTQYF.

This chain connects TRBV5-4 to TRBJ2-1; TRBD2 might be the D (6 bases). V was cut by 3 bases and J by 8 bases, with 12 bases left in between. The germline CDR1 and CDR2 sequences are SGHNT and YYREEE (reference sequence). CDR3 length equals 13 residues. The DNA of the CDR3 is TGTGCCAGCAGCTCCCCGGGGGATTATGAGCAGTTCTTC. Translated: CASSSPGDYEQFF.

V is TRBV7-9 and J is TRBJ2-1; a weak D match, TRBD1 (5 bases). V lost 5 bases and J 1 base, leaving 9 bases between the germline ends. Germline values: CDR1 SEHNR, CDR2 FQNEAQ (reference sequence). CDR3 length: 14 amino acids. DNA for the CDR3: TGTGCCAGCAGCCCAAAGGGGTCCTACAATGAGCAGTTCTTC. Its translation is CASSPKGSYNEQFF.

This sequence joins TRBV12-3 or TRBV12-4 and TRBJ2-5; 8 bases match TRBD1. Trimming took 4 bases from V and 4 from J; bases not matched to a gene: 5. The CDR3 totals 14 residues. Here the CDR3 DNA reads TGTGCCAGCAGTTCCGGGACAGGTCCAGAGACCCAGTACTTC. It yields the protein CASSSGTGPETQYF.

The genes are TRBV9 and TRBJ2-1, with a weak D call TRBD1 (6 bases). The CDR3 runs 13 residues. Germline V gives CDR1 SGDLS, CDR2 YYNGEE. V lost 3 bases to trimming and J lost 6 bases, with 10 bases between them. Here the CDR3 reads CASSGDTINEQFF. The CDR3, as DNA: TGTGCCAGCAGCGGGGACACCATCAATGAGCAGTTCTTC. The whole variable domain, remainder taken from reference TRBV9 and TRBJ2-1, is DSGVTQTPKHLITATGQRVTLRCSPRSGDLSVYWYQQSLDQGLQFLIQYYNGEERAKGNILERFSAQQFPDLHSELNLSSLELGDSALYFCASSGDTINEQFFGPGTRLTVL.

This chain's CDR3 is CSVTPSGSGTDTQYF. The CDR3 DNA reads as TGCAGCGTTACCCCTAGCGGGAGTGGCACAGATACGCAGTATTTT. The V and J genes are TRBV29-1 and TRBJ2-3; 10 bases line up with TRBD2. Germline loops: CDR1 SQVTM, CDR2 ANQGSEA. Unmatched junction bases numbered 6, after V lost 5 bases and J lost 1 base. CDR3 length: 15 amino acids.

The gene calls are TRBV10-3 and TRBJ1-6; D not certain. Germline CDR1 ENHRY, CDR2 SYGVKD. V was shortened by 7 bases and J by 2 bases, with 6 bases between the two germline ends. The length of the CDR3 is 13 residues. CDR3 bases: TGTGCCATCACGGATGCCTATAATTCACCCCTCCACTTT. This translates into CAITDAYNSPLHF.

The gene calls are TRBV7-6 and TRBJ2-1; 7 nucleotides agree with TRBD2. Germline CDR1 is SGHVS and CDR2 is FNYEAQ. J lost 7 bases, V lost 5 bases, and 8 bases had no gene match. The length of the CDR3 is 14 residues. CDR3 residues: CASSVLASRNEQFF. CDR3 sequence (DNA): TGTGCCAGCAGCGTACTAGCGTCCAGAAATGAGCAGTTCTTC.

The chain employs TRBV7-2 and TRBJ2-7; 9 bases map to TRBD2. V lost 1 base and J lost 4; bases outside the gene matches: 5. The CDR3 has 15 residues. CDR1 is SGHTA, CDR2 FQGNSA, per germline. The CDR3 spells CASSLGASGIYEQYF. The CDR3 DNA sequence: TGTGCCAGCAGCTTAGGTGCTAGCGGGATTTACGAGCAGTACTTC. Together with reference TRBV7-2 and TRBJ2-7, the CDR3 gives the full variable domain: GAGVSQSPSNKVTEKGKDVELRCDPISGHTALYWYRQSLGQGLEFLIYFQGNSAPDKSGLPSDRFSAERTGGSVSTLTIQRTQQEDSAVYLCASSLGASGIYEQYFGPGTRLTVT.

CDR3 DNA: TGTGCCAGCAGCGCAGACAGATATGGCTACACCTTC. Encoded protein: CASSADRYGYTF. This chain joins TRBV7-9 and TRBJ1-2, with D perhaps matching TRBD1 (5 bases). The V gene's germline CDR1 is SEHNR and CDR2 FQNEAQ (reference sequence). V gave up 5 bases and J gave up 5 bases, with 9 bases separating them. This CDR3 has 12 residues.

The chain employs TRBV5-1 and TRBJ2-3; 10 bases are shared with TRBD2. The length of the CDR3 is 16 residues. Germline-derived CDR1 and CDR2 are SGHRS and YFSETQ. The V segment lost 1 base and the J segment 4 bases; nucleotides outside the gene matches: 6. The CDR3 protein is CASSLMASGSADTQYF. CDR3 nucleotides: TGCGCCAGCAGCTTGATGGCTAGCGGGAGCGCAGATACGCAGTATTTT. Full variable domain (remainder filled in from reference TRBV5-1 and TRBJ2-3): KAGVTQTPRYLIKTRGQQVTLSCSPISGHRSVSWYQQTPGQGLQFLFEYFSETQRNKGNFPGRFSGRQFSNSRSEMNVSTLELGDSALYLCASSLMASGSADTQYFGPGTRLTVL.

This clonotype was counted only a few times. This chain joins TRBV27 and TRBJ1-5; a possible D gene is TRBD1 (5 bases). V was trimmed by 5 bases and J by 6 bases, leaving 11 bases between them. Germline values: CDR1 MNHEY, CDR2 SMNVEV (reference sequence). The length of the CDR3 is 13 residues. The CDR3 bases are TGTGCCAGCAGTCTGTCGGGGACTCAGCCCCAGCATTTT. Translating it yields CASSLSGTQPQHF.

The J gene is TRBJ1-6, the V gene TRBV11-2; D unresolved. Germline CDR1 SGHAT, CDR2 FQNNGV. The CDR3 consists of 16 residues. Trimming took 4 bases from V and 0 from J, leaving 10 bases between them. This CDR3 reads CASSSFGSSYNSPLHF. The DNA of the CDR3 is TGTGCCAGCAGCTCTTTTGGGAGCTCCTATAATTCACCCCTCCACTTT.